The 7 T cell receptor beta chains below all came from one sample that was sequenced in a study of human T cells and chemical hapten exposure (dated by TCRdb to the early 2020s). Taken with the paper, the label for time point translates to: pre-sensitization, week 0. The treatment or condition label of this sample denotes: therapeutic diphenylcyclopropenone sensitization with weekly scalp DPC. The library came from RACE. TCRdb records NextSeq 500 as the sequencer. Using fastp trimming at Q25 and MiXCR clonotype assembly, TCRdb reanalyzed the public sequencing data and kept in-frame beta chains. Each CDR3 protein appears once, grouped with its most common genes and DNA. The sample records more than 75,000 distinct CDR3 sequences, nearly 10% of which are singletons. The ten largest make up about 3.5% of the sample. Sequencing was performed on whole blood, taken in connection with sensitization to the hapten diphenylcyclopropenone (DPC). The receptors come from a woman between 35 and 50 years old with alopecia areata. Some clones in this sample may be carry-over from other donors' samples.

CDR3 sequence (DNA): TGTGCCAGCAGCTTAGGGGCAGTTTACGAGCAGTTCTTC. Its translation: CASSLGAVYEQFF. The chain joins TRBV7-6 to TRBJ2-1; D unclear. V lost 1 base and J lost 10, with 11 bases in between. The CDR3 runs 13 residues. Germline-derived CDR1 and CDR2 are SGHVS and FNYEAQ. Combining the CDR3 with reference TRBV7-6 and TRBJ2-1 gives the whole variable domain GAGVSQSPRYKVTKRGQDVALRCDPISGHVSLYWYRQALGQGPEFLTYFNYEAQQDKSGLPNDRFSAERPEGSISTLTIQRTEQRDSAMYRCASSLGAVYEQFFGPGTRLTVL.

In this sample, this clonotype turned up many times. The chain is built from TRBV4-2 and TRBJ1-2; D remains unclear. CDR3 size: 13 residues. Germline-derived CDR1 and CDR2 are LGHNA and YNFKEQ. Trimming cost V 2 bases and J 6 bases, with 10 bases left between them. The CDR3 DNA sequence: TGTGCCAGCAGCCAAAGACGGCTAAATGGCTACACCTTC. It yields the protein CASSQRRLNGYTF.

This clonotype was observed many times. The CDR3 DNA reads as TGTGCCAGCAGTTACTCGGGCGGGGGAGGTAACTATGGCTACACCTTC. Translating it yields CASSYSGGGGNYGYTF. V gene TRBV6-5 combines with J gene TRBJ1-2, with a possible D match to TRBD1 (5 bases). V was trimmed by 0 bases and J by 1 base, leaving 12 bases between them. This CDR3 has 16 amino acids. CDR1 and CDR2 (germline): MNHEY, SVGAGI.

Ten or more counts support this clonotype. The genes are TRBV7-9 and TRBJ1-1; D ambiguous. This CDR3 has 14 amino acids. The germline V and J ends were trimmed by 2 bases and 2 bases, with 9 bases remaining between them. CDR1 is SEHNR, CDR2 FQNEAQ, per germline (reference sequence). The CDR3 nucleotides read TGTGCCAGCAGCTTATTTCAAACTAACACTGAAGCTTTCTTT. It is translated as CASSLFQTNTEAFF.

The gene calls are TRBV6-5 and TRBJ2-7; possibly TRBD1 for D (6 bases). The CDR3 runs to 15 residues. CDR1 and CDR2 (germline): MNHEY, SVGAGI. Trimming took 0 bases from V and 0 from J, leaving 9 bases between them. The CDR3 coding sequence is TGTGCCAGCAGTTACTCGGCAGGGGACTCCTACGAGCAGTACTTC. Its protein product is CASSYSAGDSYEQYF.

The chain links TRBV6-2 or TRBV6-3 to TRBJ1-1, with TRBD1 matching over 8 bases. After removal of 4 bases from V and 5 bases from J, the junction contained 6 bases not matched to a gene. Germline values: CDR1 MNHEY, CDR2 SVGEGT. This CDR3 has 14 residues. CDR3 region: CASSFSGGETEAFF. The CDR3 DNA is TGTGCCAGCAGTTTCTCAGGGGGCGAAACTGAAGCTTTCTTT.

This clonotype has at least ten counts. The J gene is TRBJ1-2, the V gene TRBV20-1; possible D gene TRBD1, 6 bases. Germline V lookup: CDR1 DFQATT, CDR2 SNEGSKA (reference sequence). The germline V and J ends were trimmed by 6 bases and 4 bases, with 12 bases remaining between them. The CDR3 runs to 12 residues. CDR3 amino acids: CSADRFSYGYTF. The CDR3 coding sequence is TGCAGTGCCGACAGGTTCAGCTATGGCTACACCTTC.